This T cell receptor beta chain was captured in a study of cytomegalovirus exposure and HLA in healthy donors. Study-level points and caveats: The classifier, whose performance was assessed in both the original and validation cohorts, reportedly diagnosed cytomegalovirus status with high specificity and sensitivity. Most TCR sequences were seen very rarely across donors, but some public TCRs occurred in many. According to a later analysis, TCR clusters from the first cohort tended to co-occur in the 90 to 150 validation repertoires. There were about 160 TCR beta chains listed as cytomegalovirus-associated.

The V segment lost 0 bases and the J segment 4 bases; nucleotides outside the gene matches: 1. CDR3 length: 14 amino acids. Germline V lookup: CDR1 MNHEY, CDR2 SVGAGI. The repertoire was sequenced with immunoSEQ multiplex PCR; TCRdb's copy has only in-frame clones and lacks some. The repertoire holds 260,000 or so clones, with around nine tenths as singletons. About this clone: Antigen specificity is unknown.

This TCR was recovered from a man aged 18 to 35 in good health and CMV-seronegative. Material for sequencing was PBMCs. The genes are TRBV6-5 and TRBJ2-7; 9 bases match TRBD2. The CDR3 DNA reads as TGTGCCAGCAGTTACTCAGCGGGGGGTTACGAGCAGTACTTC. Its translation: CASSYSAGGYEQYF.